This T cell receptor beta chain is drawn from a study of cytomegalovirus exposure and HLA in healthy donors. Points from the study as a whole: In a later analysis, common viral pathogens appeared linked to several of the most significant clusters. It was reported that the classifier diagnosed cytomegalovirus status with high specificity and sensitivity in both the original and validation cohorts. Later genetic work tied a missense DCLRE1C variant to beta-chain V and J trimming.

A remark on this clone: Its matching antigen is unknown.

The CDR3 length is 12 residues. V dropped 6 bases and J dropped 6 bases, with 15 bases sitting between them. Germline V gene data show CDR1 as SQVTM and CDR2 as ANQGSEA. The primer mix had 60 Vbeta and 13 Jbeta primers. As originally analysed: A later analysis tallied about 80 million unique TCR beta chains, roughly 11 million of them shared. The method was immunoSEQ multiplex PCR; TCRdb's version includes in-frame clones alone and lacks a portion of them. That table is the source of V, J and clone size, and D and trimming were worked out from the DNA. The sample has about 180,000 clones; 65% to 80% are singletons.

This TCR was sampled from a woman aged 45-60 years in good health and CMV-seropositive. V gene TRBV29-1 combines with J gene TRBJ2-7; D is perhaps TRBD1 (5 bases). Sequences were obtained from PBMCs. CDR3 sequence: CSVAHQGFEQYF. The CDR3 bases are TGCAGCGTGGCCCATCAGGGTTTCGAGCAGTACTTC.